This T cell receptor beta chain originates from a study of neoadjuvant anti-PD-1 for oral cavity cancer. The data were produced by immunoSEQ multiplex PCR, yet TCRdb's version contains in-frame clones alone and is incomplete. Among about 32,000 clones listed, around four fifths were seen once. The CDR3 spans 12 residues. Germline CDR1 SGHRS, CDR2 YFSETQ. V was cut by 0 bases and J by 2 bases, with 2 bases left in between. Time point defined: after neoadjuvant nivolumab, at surgical resection. The source was PBMCs, collected after nivolumab (anti-PD-1) treatment. The J gene is TRBJ2-5, the V gene TRBV5-1; D ambiguous. The TCR was taken from a person between 40 and 80 years old with oral cavity squamous cell carcinoma. CDR3 sequence: CASSLEQETQYF. The DNA of the CDR3 is TGCGCCAGCAGCTTGGAACAAGAGACCCAGTACTTC. The whole variable domain, filled in from reference TRBV5-1 and TRBJ2-5, reads KAGVTQTPRYLIKTRGQQVTLSCSPISGHRSVSWYQQTPGQGLQFLFEYFSETQRNKGNFPGRFSGRQFSNSRSEMNVSTLELGDSALYLCASSLEQETQYFGPGTRLLVL.